Presented here are 5 T cell receptor beta chains from one specimen sequenced in a study of cytomegalovirus exposure and HLA in healthy donors. Primers included in the PCR were 60 Vbeta and 13 Jbeta primers. Some clones are missing from TCRdb's copy, which holds only in-frame ones; the method was immunoSEQ multiplex PCR. The table lists roughly 100,000 clones, about 13% of them singletons. The material sequenced was PBMCs. The receptors come from a man aged 40-49 years in good health and CMV-seropositive.

This clone turned up a few times. This chain links TRBV7-2 with TRBJ2-3; D call uncertain. Germline loops: CDR1 SGHTA, CDR2 FQGNSA. Trimming stripped 2 bases from V and 6 bases from J, with 12 bases between. This CDR3 comprises 14 residues. The CDR3 reads CASSLQVVADTQYF. The DNA of the CDR3 is TGTGCCAGCAGCTTACAAGTAGTAGCCGATACGCAGTATTTT. The full variable domain, its missing parts supplied by reference TRBV7-2 and TRBJ2-3, is GAGVSQSPSNKVTEKGKDVELRCDPISGHTALYWYRQSLGQGLEFLIYFQGNSAPDKSGLPSDRFSAERTGGSVSTLTIQRTQQEDSAVYLCASSLQVVADTQYFGPGTRLTVL.

CDR3 coding DNA: TGTGCCAGCAGCGTAGCAGTGGCAGGTATCTACGAGCAGTACGTC. This encodes CASSVAVAGIYEQYV. The chain couples TRBV9 to TRBJ2-7; D not certain. The V gene lost 0 bases and the J gene lost 3 bases, with 13 bases spanning the gap. There are 15 residues in the CDR3. Germline values: CDR1 SGDLS, CDR2 YYNGEE.

The genes are TRBV11-1 and TRBJ2-7, with 10 bases lining up with TRBD1. Germline CDR1 and CDR2: SGHAT and FQDESV (reference sequence). This CDR3 has 15 amino acids. V was clipped by 5 bases and J by 2 bases; unmatched bases: 6. CDR3 nucleotides: TGTGCCAGCAGCCCAGCGGGGACAGGGGCCTACGAGCAGTACTTC. Translation gives CASSPAGTGAYEQYF.

This clone is a singleton in its sample. The chain employs TRBV19 and TRBJ2-1; 7 bases are a match to TRBD2. The CDR3 is made up of 15 amino acids. With V trimmed by 3 bases and J by 2 bases, 4 bases remained unmatched. CDR1 LNHDA and CDR2 SQIVND come from the germline V gene (reference sequence). Here the CDR3 DNA reads TGTGCCAGTAGTATGGCTAGCGGAACCTACAATGAGCAGTTCTTC. It yields the protein CASSMASGTYNEQFF.

The sample holds a few counts of this clone. This rearrangement joins TRBV28 to TRBJ1-2; D remains ambiguous. CDR3 length: 13 amino acids. The V gene lost 8 bases and the J gene lost 4 bases, with 14 bases spanning the gap. Germline CDR1 reads MDHEN; CDR2 reads SYDVKM. CDR3 DNA: TGTGCCAGCGCGGTGGGAGGTGGCTATGGCTACACCTTC. It codes for CASAVGGGYGYTF.